This T cell receptor beta chain is drawn from a study of blood T cell repertoires in COVID-19. Overall study context: COVID-19 samples collected from the United States, Italy and Spain covered acute and convalescent phases. Nucleic acid was either cDNA or gDNA, and it came from T cells, B-cell-depleted T cells, or PBMCs.

Deletions cut 5 bases from V and 3 bases from J, with 11 bases between. Germline CDR1 LGHDT, CDR2 YNNKEL (reference sequence). The CDR3 spans 14 residues. Methods used by the authors: Amplification from reference gene primers served as the basis for estimated nucleated cell counts. This table comes from immunoSEQ multiplex PCR, and its TCRdb copy is limited to in-frame clones, with some not included. The V and J calls and the clone size are those of that table, but D and trimming were determined from the DNA. This sample yields about 120,000 clones, of which 65% to 90% are seen a single time; over 10% belongs to the top ten. This clone occurred once.

The material sequenced was peripheral blood. The TCR comes from a human donor in a cohort sampled during active COVID-19. The chain is built from TRBV3-1 (or the pseudogene TRBV3-2) and TRBJ1-5, with D perhaps matching TRBD1 (6 bases). This CDR3 reads CASSEGQPNQPQHF. The CDR3 bases are TGTGCCAGCAGCGAAGGACAGCCCAATCAGCCCCAGCATTTT.